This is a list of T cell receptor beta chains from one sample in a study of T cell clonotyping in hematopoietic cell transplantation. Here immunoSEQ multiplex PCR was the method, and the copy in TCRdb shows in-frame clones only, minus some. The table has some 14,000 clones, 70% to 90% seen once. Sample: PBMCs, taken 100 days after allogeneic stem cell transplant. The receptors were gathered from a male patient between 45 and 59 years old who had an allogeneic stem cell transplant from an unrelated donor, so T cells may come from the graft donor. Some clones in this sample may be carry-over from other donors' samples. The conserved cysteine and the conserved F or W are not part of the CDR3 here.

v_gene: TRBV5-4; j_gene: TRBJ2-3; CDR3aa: ASSISGATDTQY
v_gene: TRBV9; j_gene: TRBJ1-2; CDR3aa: ASSPSPLNYGYT
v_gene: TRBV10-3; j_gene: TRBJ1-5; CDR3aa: AISTGQGRGQPQH
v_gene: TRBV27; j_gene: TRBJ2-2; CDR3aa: ASSSGLAGMNTGELF
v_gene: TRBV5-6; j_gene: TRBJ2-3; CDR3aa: ASSSGTDTQY
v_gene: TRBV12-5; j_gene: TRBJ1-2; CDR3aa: ASGPTGNGYT
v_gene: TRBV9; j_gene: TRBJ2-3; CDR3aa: ASSANGLAPDTQY
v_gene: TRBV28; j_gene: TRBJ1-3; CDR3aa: ASRESSGNTIY
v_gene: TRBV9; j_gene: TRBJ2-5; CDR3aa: ASSVSAGEETQY
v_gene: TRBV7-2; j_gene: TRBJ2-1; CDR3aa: ASSIRSGSTYNEQF
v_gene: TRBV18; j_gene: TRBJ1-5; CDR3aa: ASSPGGWDQPQH
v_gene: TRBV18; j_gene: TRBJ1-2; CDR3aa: ASSPDISPGYGYT
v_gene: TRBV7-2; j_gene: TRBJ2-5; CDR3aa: ASSRGSQETQY
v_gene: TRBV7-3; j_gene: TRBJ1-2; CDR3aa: ASSRTGGNGYT
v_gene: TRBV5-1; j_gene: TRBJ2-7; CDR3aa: ASSLANTYEQY
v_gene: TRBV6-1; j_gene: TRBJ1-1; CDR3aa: ASTLTGPQTEAF
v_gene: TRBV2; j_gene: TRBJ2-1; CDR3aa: ASTISGRGGYNEQF
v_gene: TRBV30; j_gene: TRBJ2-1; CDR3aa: AWRFGGNNEQF
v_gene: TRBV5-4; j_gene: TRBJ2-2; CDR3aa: ASSLGGSGELF
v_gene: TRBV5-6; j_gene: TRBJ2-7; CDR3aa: ASSRWDTSYEQY
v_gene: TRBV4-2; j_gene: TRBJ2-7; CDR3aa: ASSQEMPRGGRPYEQY
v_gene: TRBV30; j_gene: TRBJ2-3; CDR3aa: AWSLGDPMTDTQY